A single sample gave rise to the 23 T cell receptor beta chains below, sequenced in a study of cytomegalovirus exposure and HLA in healthy donors. PCR primers comprised 60 Vbeta and 13 Jbeta primers. Method: immunoSEQ multiplex PCR; TCRdb's copy keeps in-frame clones and lacks some. Of over 200,000 clones in the sample, more than 75% were seen once. Sequenced sample: PBMCs. These receptors came from a human donor in good health.

The chain has TRBV28 and TRBJ2-5, with D possibly TRBD1 on 5 matching bases. Germline CDR1 is MDHEN and CDR2 is SYDVKM. V lost 5 bases to trimming and J lost 5 bases, with 9 bases between them. The CDR3 consists of 12 residues. The CDR3 here is CASSPHRETQYF. CDR3 in DNA: TGTGCCAGCAGTCCCCACAGGGAGACCCAGTACTTC.

The chain recombines TRBV7-2 with TRBJ2-5; 8 positions agree with TRBD1. The tail of the sequence fits TRBJ2-7 better, so the J call may be wrong. Germline-derived CDR1 and CDR2 are SGHTA and FQGNSA. The CDR3 is 15 amino acids. Here the CDR3 reads CASSFGRQGPYEQYF. CDR3 coding DNA: TGTGCCAGCAGCTTCGGGAGACAGGGGCCCTACGAGCAGTACTTC.

The gene calls are TRBV25-1 and TRBJ2-3; 9 bases map to TRBD1. Germline-derived CDR1 and CDR2 are MGHDK and SYGVNS. CDR3 length: 16 amino acids. The V segment lost 4 bases and the J segment 1 base; nucleotides outside the gene matches: 6. CDR3 region: CASSARQGVGTDTQYF. CDR3 nucleotide sequence: TGTGCCAGCAGTGCCCGACAGGGGGTGGGCACAGATACGCAGTATTTT.

The chain couples TRBV15 to TRBJ2-1, with 8 bases aligning to TRBD1. The CDR3 has 14 residues. In germline, CDR1 is LNHNV, CDR2 YYDKDF (reference sequence). V dropped 8 bases and J dropped 4; count of bases not matched to a gene: 7. This CDR3 reads CATGQRTGYNEQFF. DNA of the CDR3: TGTGCCACCGGCCAAAGGACAGGGTACAATGAGCAGTTCTTC. Combining the CDR3 with reference TRBV15 and TRBJ2-1 gives the whole variable domain DAMVIQNPRYQVTQFGKPVTLSCSQTLNHNVMYWYQQKSSQAPKLLFHYYDKDFNNEADTPDNFQSRRPNTSFCFLDIRSPGLGDTAMYLCATGQRTGYNEQFFGPGTRLTVL.

The chain couples TRBV21-1 to TRBJ2-1; TRBD1, the table's D call, was not compared with the DNA. TRBV21-1 is a known pseudogene. The CDR3 runs 15 residues. CDR3 residues: CASSKMGDSYNEQFF. CDR3 sequence (DNA): TGTGCCAGCAGCAAAATGGGGGACAGTTACAATGAGCAGTTCTTC.

V is TRBV5-1 and J is TRBJ1-4, with 7 bases matching TRBD1. Unmatched junction bases numbered 4, after V lost 1 base and J lost 7 bases. Germline V lookup: CDR1 SGHRS, CDR2 YFSETQ. The CDR3 sequence is 14 residues long. Here the CDR3 DNA reads TGCGCCAGCAGCTTGACAAGGGGGCGTGAAAAACTGTTTTTT. Its translation is CASSLTRGREKLFF.

This clone has just a few counts. The chain has TRBV11-1 and TRBJ2-3, with TRBD2 matching 13 bases. Germline V CDR1 and CDR2: SGHAT, FQDESV (reference sequence). V lost 3 bases, J lost 6 bases, and 3 bases stayed unmatched. CDR3 length equals 15 residues. The CDR3: CASSFWTSGSDTQYF. In DNA, the CDR3 is TGTGCCAGCAGCTTCTGGACTAGCGGGAGCGATACGCAGTATTTT.

The chain links TRBV29-1 to TRBJ2-7, with 8 bases that match TRBD2. The V gene's germline CDR1 is SQVTM and CDR2 ANQGSEA. This CDR3 is built from 14 residues. Trimming cost V 3 bases and J 3 bases; bases outside gene matches: 7. The CDR3 sequence: CSVDAGGSIYEQYF. DNA for the CDR3: TGCAGCGTTGACGCGGGAGGTTCGATCTACGAGCAGTACTTC.

The DNA for the CDR3 is TGTGCCAGCAATTTGGTTGGGAGCTCCTACGAGCAGTACTTC. Amino acid sequence: CASNLVGSSYEQYF. This chain links TRBV6-5 with TRBJ2-7, with TRBD2 as a possible D gene (5 bases). The length of the CDR3 is 14 residues. V was clipped by 7 bases and J by 0 bases, with 13 bases between them. The germline CDR1 and CDR2 sequences are MNHEY and SVGAGI.

This chain joins TRBV28 and TRBJ2-5; TRBD1 might be the D (6 bases). The germline V gene has CDR1 MDHEN and CDR2 SYDVKM. Trimming shortened V by 4 bases and J by 5 bases, and 17 bases separated the two germline ends. The length of the CDR3 is 15 residues. In DNA, the CDR3 is TGTGCCAGCAGTTGCTGGGGACACCATGGGGAGACCCAGTACTTC. It encodes CASSCWGHHGETQYF. The whole variable domain, remainder taken from reference TRBV28 and TRBJ2-5, is DVKVTQSSRYLVKRTGEKVFLECVQDMDHENMFWYRQDPGLGLRLIYFSYDVKMKEKGDIPEGYSVSREKKERFSLILESASTNQTSMYLCASSCWGHHGETQYFGPGTRLLVL.

This clone was counted only a few times. The J gene is TRBJ1-1, the V gene TRBV5-1; D is ambiguous. CDR1 and CDR2 (germline): SGHRS, YFSETQ. V was trimmed by 0 bases and J by 4 bases, leaving 16 bases between them. There are 16 residues in the CDR3. CDR3 protein: CASSLALGQVPTEAFF. The DNA of the CDR3 is TGCGCCAGCAGCTTGGCGCTGGGTCAGGTCCCCACTGAAGCTTTCTTT.

As regards this clone: Other DNA sequences within the sample encode an identical CDR3. J is TRBJ2-1 and V is TRBV18, with 7 bases lining up with TRBD2. Germline-derived CDR1 and CDR2 are KGHSH and LQKENI. This CDR3 region has 15 residues. V was pared by 3 bases and J by 0 bases, with 2 bases of the junction left unmatched. CDR3 DNA: TGTGCCAGCTCACCTTTAGCGGGCTCCTACAATGAGCAGTTCTTC. Translated, it gives CASSPLAGSYNEQFF.

The chain carries TRBV5-6 and TRBJ2-3; 7 bases map to TRBD2. There are 14 residues in the CDR3. Looked up from germline, CDR1 is SGHDT and CDR2 is YYEEEE. With 0 bases clipped from V and 7 bases from J, the junction kept 5 bases outside the gene matches. This CDR3 is CASSLGGGRNTQYF. The CDR3 DNA is TGTGCCAGCAGCTTGGGGGGGGGTAGAAATACGCAGTATTTT.

The rearrangement uses TRBV28 and TRBJ2-3; possibly TRBD2 for D (6 bases). Germline-derived CDR1 and CDR2 are MDHEN and SYDVKM. The CDR3 sequence is 15 residues long. V was cut by 3 bases and J by 4 bases, with 14 bases left in between. The CDR3, as DNA: TGTGCCAGCAGTTTCGGGGGACTCAAGTCAGATACGCAGTATTTT. Translated, it gives CASSFGGLKSDTQYF.

The sample holds a few counts of this clone. The chain has TRBV5-1 and TRBJ2-7; 8 positions match TRBD1. CDR1 is SGHRS and CDR2 is YFSETQ in the germline V gene. The ends lost 3 bases at V and 3 bases at J; junction bases unmatched: 14. CDR3 length: 17 residues. The CDR3 DNA sequence: TGCGCCAGCAGCTGGGATGGGTCCGGGACAGGTCTCTACGAGCAGTACTTC. Protein product: CASSWDGSGTGLYEQYF. The whole variable domain, remainder taken from reference TRBV5-1 and TRBJ2-7, is KAGVTQTPRYLIKTRGQQVTLSCSPISGHRSVSWYQQTPGQGLQFLFEYFSETQRNKGNFPGRFSGRQFSNSRSEMNVSTLELGDSALYLCASSWDGSGTGLYEQYFGPGTRLTVT.

The CDR3 here is CAISESRVEGGYTGELFF. The CDR3 coding sequence is TGTGCCATCAGTGAGTCGAGGGTGGAAGGGGGCTACACCGGGGAGCTGTTTTTT. The chain carries TRBV10-3 and TRBJ2-2, with 7 nucleotides matching TRBD1. The CDR3 has 18 amino acids. Looked up from germline, CDR1 is ENHRY and CDR2 is SYGVKD. V was clipped by 0 bases and J by 3 bases; unmatched bases: 10.

J is TRBJ2-4 and V is TRBV4-2; no clear D gene. Germline V CDR1 and CDR2: LGHNA, YNFKEQ. Trimming left V 0 bases short and J 6 bases short, with 12 bases between. CDR3 length: 15 residues. The chain's CDR3 is CASSQEGVDLNIQYF. CDR3 sequence (DNA): TGTGCCAGCAGCCAAGAAGGAGTCGACCTAAACATTCAGTACTTC.

This clone occurred once. The rearrangement joins TRBV4-3 to TRBJ2-1; 7 nucleotides line up with TRBD2. With V trimmed by 1 base and J by 3 bases, 3 bases remained unmatched. This CDR3 spans 15 amino acids. CDR1 and CDR2 (germline): LGHNA, YSLEER. The CDR3 DNA reads TGCGCCAGCAGCCAAGGTACTAGCGTCTACAATGAGCAGTTCTTC. Translation: CASSQGTSVYNEQFF.

This clone was counted a few times. The V call is TRBV2, the J call TRBJ2-3; 10 bases align to TRBD2. Germline assignment: CDR1 SNHLY and CDR2 FYNNEI. CDR3 size: 14 residues. J gave up 5 bases and V 3 bases, and 2 bases lay outside the gene matches. CDR3 sequence (DNA): TGTGCCAGCAGTGACAGCGGGAGGGTAGATACGCAGTATTTT. Translated, it gives CASSDSGRVDTQYF.

The chain carries TRBV14 and TRBJ1-2, with D tentatively TRBD1 (5 bases). CDR3 size: 14 residues. V was clipped by 1 base and J by 8 bases, with 14 bases between them. Germline V gene sequence: CDR1 SGHDN, CDR2 FVKESK. The CDR3 DNA reads TGTGCCAGCAGCCAAGTCTCTCAGGGAGGCGGCTACACCTTC. Its protein product is CASSQVSQGGGYTF.

The V call is TRBV5-6, the J call TRBJ2-7; tentatively, D is TRBD1 (6 bases). Looked up from germline, CDR1 is SGHDT and CDR2 is YYEEEE. The CDR3 totals 14 residues. V lost 6 bases and J lost 3, with 16 bases in between. CDR3 residues: CASTPRTDDYEQYF. CDR3 nucleotide sequence: TGTGCCAGCACTCCCCGGACAGACGACTACGAGCAGTACTTC.

The CDR3 DNA reads TGCGCCAGCAGCTTGGAACAGGGTACCTACGAGCAGTACTTC. It yields the protein CASSLEQGTYEQYF. This sequence joins TRBV5-1 and TRBJ2-5; D is perhaps TRBD1 (6 bases). The J call is in doubt because the DNA end fits TRBJ2-7 better. Germline V gives CDR1 SGHRS, CDR2 YFSETQ. The CDR3 loop spans 14 amino acids.

The chain uses TRBV14 and TRBJ1-1; TRBD1 is a possible D gene (5 bases). The germline gives CDR1 SGHDN, CDR2 FVKESK. V lost 4 bases and J 5 bases, leaving 17 bases between the germline ends. This CDR3 is built from 15 residues. CDR3 protein: CASSLYSGGRTEAFF. As DNA, the CDR3 is TGTGCCAGCAGCCTATACTCGGGGGGAAGGACTGAAGCTTTCTTT.